The 29 T cell receptor beta chains below all came from one sample that was sequenced in a study of blood T cell repertoires in COVID-19. Clones were read by immunoSEQ multiplex PCR, and TCRdb kept only the in-frame ones, dropping some. The sample records 250,000 to 350,000 clones, more than 75% being singletons. Sequencing input: PBMCs or T cells enriched from blood (not recorded which). The receptor source for this set is an older woman in a cohort exposed to, infected with or recovered from COVID-19 (not recorded which).

This clone has a single count. The J gene is TRBJ1-2, the V gene TRBV7-9; the D gene is possibly TRBD1 (6 bases). V was pared by 3 bases and J by 10 bases, with 15 bases between. The CDR3 has 13 residues. From germline, CDR1 is SEHNR and CDR2 FQNEAQ (reference sequence). The CDR3 bases are TGTGCCAGCAGCTTCGGGACACAGGGCATCTACACCTTC. It translates to CASSFGTQGIYTF.

V gene TRBV28 combines with J gene TRBJ1-2; TRBD1 matches at 11 bases. V lost 4 bases to trimming and J lost 2 bases; unmatched junction nucleotides: 3. The CDR3 length is 15 residues. CDR1 MDHEN and CDR2 SYDVKM come from the germline V gene. CDR3 coding DNA: TGTGCCAGCAGTTCTCGGGACAGGGGGAACTATGGCTACACCTTC. It is translated as CASSSRDRGNYGYTF.

The chain couples TRBV2 to TRBJ2-5; 7 nucleotides align to TRBD2. With 5 bases clipped from V and 1 base from J, the junction kept 1 base outside the gene matches. This CDR3 region has 13 residues. In germline, CDR1 is SNHLY, CDR2 FYNNEI. CDR3 loop: CASSLAVQETQYF. In DNA form, the CDR3 reads TGTGCCAGCAGTCTAGCGGTCCAAGAGACCCAGTACTTC.

The gene calls are TRBV11-3 and TRBJ1-2; maybe TRBD1 (5 bases). Germline values: CDR1 SGHNT, CDR2 YENEEA. This CDR3 spans 15 amino acids. V lost 3 bases to trimming and J lost 1 base, with 12 bases between them. The CDR3 loop is CASSFSDSHNYGYTF. The CDR3 DNA follows: TGTGCCAGCAGCTTTTCAGACAGCCATAACTATGGCTACACCTTC.

V usage is TRBV6-5 and J usage is TRBJ2-7, with 10 bases identical to TRBD2. There are 13 residues in the CDR3. V shed 8 bases, J shed 7 bases, and the junction held 8 bases outside the gene matches. Germline assignment: CDR1 MNHEY and CDR2 SVGAGI. The CDR3 reads CASRGTSVGEQYF. The CDR3 coding sequence is TGTGCCAGCCGGGGGACTAGCGTTGGGGAGCAGTACTTC.

This rearrangement joins TRBV19 to TRBJ2-5; 8 bases match TRBD1. V trimming: 9 bases; J trimming: 5 bases; junction bases outside the gene matches: 8. There are 13 residues in the CDR3. Per the germline V gene, CDR1 is LNHDA and CDR2 is SQIVND (reference sequence). This CDR3 reads CASQDRAVETQYF. The CDR3 DNA follows: TGTGCCAGCCAGGACAGGGCGGTGGAGACCCAGTACTTC.

The CDR3 region has the DNA TGTGCCAGCAGCTTGTCCTGGGGGCAAACCGGGGAGCTGTTTTTT. As protein: CASSLSWGQTGELFF. The genes are TRBV5-4 and TRBJ2-2; D perhaps matches TRBD1 (6 bases). Germline V lookup: CDR1 SGHNT, CDR2 YYREEE (reference sequence). This CDR3 has 15 residues. Trimming cost V 1 base and J 5 bases, with 12 bases left between them.

The chain employs TRBV19 and TRBJ1-5; 8 nucleotides match TRBD1. Germline V gives CDR1 LNHDA, CDR2 SQIVND (reference sequence). V shed 0 bases and J 1 base; nucleotides not matched to a gene: 5. The CDR3 extends over 17 amino acids. DNA of the CDR3: TGTGCCAGTAGTATAGATCGGCGGACAGGGAGCAATCAGCCCCAGCATTTT. This encodes CASSIDRRTGSNQPQHF.

This rearrangement joins TRBV9 to TRBJ2-3; no reliable D call. The CDR3 extends over 14 amino acids. CDR1 and CDR2 (germline): SGDLS, YYNGEE. Deletions cut 1 base from V and 7 bases from J, with 13 bases between. Here the CDR3 reads CASSVSEAYNTQYF. The CDR3 nucleotides read TGTGCCAGCAGCGTATCCGAGGCGTACAATACGCAGTATTTT. Together with reference TRBV9 and TRBJ2-3, the CDR3 gives the full variable domain: DSGVTQTPKHLITATGQRVTLRCSPRSGDLSVYWYQQSLDQGLQFLIQYYNGEERAKGNILERFSAQQFPDLHSELNLSSLELGDSALYFCASSVSEAYNTQYFGPGTRLTVL.

The rearrangement joins TRBV6-5 to TRBJ2-7, with 8 bases lining up with TRBD2. This CDR3 comprises 15 residues. The germline CDR1 and CDR2 sequences are MNHEY and SVGAGI. V lost 6 bases and J lost 0; bases outside the gene matches: 7. The CDR3 DNA is TGTGCCAGCAGGCCCCGGGGGGGGAGCTCCTACGAGCAGTACTTC. Encoded protein: CASRPRGGSSYEQYF.

This clone was recorded only once. This rearrangement joins TRBV3-1 (or the pseudogene TRBV3-2) to TRBJ1-5; perhaps TRBD1 as D (6 bases). This CDR3 is 15 amino acids long. Germline V gene lookup returns CDR1 LGHDT and CDR2 YNNKEL (reference sequence). The V end was cut by 3 bases, the J end by 7 bases, with 16 bases between. The CDR3 spells CASSHGGQGGQPQHF. In DNA form, the CDR3 reads TGTGCCAGCAGCCACGGGGGGCAGGGAGGGCAGCCCCAGCATTTT.

V usage is TRBV7-9 and J usage is TRBJ2-7, with TRBD1 matching over 8 bases. This CDR3 is 15 amino acids long. Germline CDR1 reads SEHNR; CDR2 reads FQNEAQ (reference sequence). V lost 5 bases, J lost 2 bases, and 8 bases stayed unmatched. This CDR3 reads CASSTEPGQAYEQYF. The CDR3 DNA reads as TGTGCCAGCAGCACCGAGCCGGGACAGGCCTACGAGCAGTACTTC.

This rearrangement joins TRBV6-5 to TRBJ1-2; no definite D call. Germline V gene data show CDR1 as MNHEY and CDR2 as SVGAGI. V lost 7 bases to trimming and J lost 2 bases, with 11 bases between them. The CDR3 runs to 13 residues. CDR3: CASIPTGNYGYTF. For the CDR3, the DNA is TGTGCCAGCATTCCGACGGGAAACTATGGCTACACCTTC.

As regards this clone: Other DNA variants within this sample encode the same CDR3. Here the CDR3 reads CASSFRGRGYEQYF. The CDR3 DNA reads as TGTGCCAGCAGTTTCAGGGGGCGCGGGTACGAGCAGTACTTC. V gene TRBV28 combines with J gene TRBJ2-7; 8 positions match TRBD1. Germline values: CDR1 MDHEN, CDR2 SYDVKM. Trimming cost V 3 bases and J 4 bases; bases outside gene matches: 5. The CDR3 sequence is 14 residues long. The whole variable domain, remainder taken from reference TRBV28 and TRBJ2-7, is DVKVTQSSRYLVKRTGEKVFLECVQDMDHENMFWYRQDPGLGLRLIYFSYDVKMKEKGDIPEGYSVSREKKERFSLILESASTNQTSMYLCASSFRGRGYEQYFGPGTRLTVT.

The chain is built from TRBV6-5 and TRBJ1-2; 7 positions agree with TRBD1. Trimming cost V 8 bases and J 5 bases; bases outside gene matches: 11. Germline loops: CDR1 MNHEY, CDR2 SVGAGI. There are 14 residues in the CDR3. CDR3 in amino acids: CASLTRDSLYGYTF. CDR3 nucleotides: TGTGCCAGCCTAACGCGGGACAGCTTGTATGGCTACACCTTC.

Details on this clone: Sequence at one end of the junction differs from germline and may be a read error. The J gene is TRBJ2-3, the V gene TRBV7-7; 16 bases are shared with TRBD2. The CDR3 sequence is 17 residues long. Germline V CDR1 and CDR2: SSHAT, FNYEAQ (reference sequence). CDR3 in amino acids: CASSPGTSGRAPSTQYF. As DNA, the CDR3 is TGTGCTAGCAGCCCCGGGACTAGCGGGAGGGCCCCTTCTACGCAGTATTTT.

The rearrangement links TRBV10-2 to TRBJ1-5; D gene ambiguous. CDR1 and CDR2 (germline): WSHSY, SAAADI. The CDR3 is 14 residues long. Deletions cut 4 bases from V and 5 bases from J, with 12 bases between. Here the CDR3 reads CASSAAGVDQPQHF. For the CDR3, the DNA is TGCGCCAGCAGTGCCGCCGGGGTCGATCAGCCCCAGCATTTT.

V usage is TRBV28 and J usage is TRBJ2-3, with TRBD2 matching 13 bases. V lost 4 bases to trimming and J lost 4 bases; unmatched junction nucleotides: 5. The CDR3 is 16 amino acids. CDR1 is MDHEN, CDR2 SYDVKM, per germline. CDR3 in DNA: TGTGCCAGCAGTTCTGGGACTAGCGGGAAATCAGATACGCAGTATTTT. This sequence encodes CASSSGTSGKSDTQYF.

The count of this clone is one. The rearrangement joins TRBV30 to TRBJ1-5, with D unresolved. There are 15 residues in the CDR3. Deletions cut 1 base from V and 0 bases from J, with 10 bases between. CDR1 GTSNPN and CDR2 SVGIG come from the germline V gene (reference sequence). The CDR3 DNA reads as TGTGCCTGGAGTGGAGGGTCCTATAGCAATCAGCCCCAGCATTTT. This encodes CAWSGGSYSNQPQHF.

This chain joins TRBV11-2 and TRBJ2-3, with 9 bases identical to TRBD2. The CDR3 sequence is 16 residues long. The trim removed 3 bases at V and 5 bases at J, leaving 9 bases unmatched. The germline V gene encodes CDR1 SGHAT and CDR2 FQNNGV. The CDR3 nucleotides are TGTGCCAGCAGCTTGGTAGCGGGAGCCCCGGGAGATACGCAGTATTTT. Protein product: CASSLVAGAPGDTQYF.

To note about this clone: The sample contains more than one DNA sequence encoding this CDR3. In nucleotides, the CDR3 is TGTGCCTGGAGTGTAGGAGGGAGCCAAGAGACCCAGTACTTC. Encoded protein: CAWSVGGSQETQYF. J is TRBJ2-5 and V is TRBV30; tentatively, D is TRBD2 (6 bases). The CDR3 contains 14 residues. Germline CDR1 GTSNPN, CDR2 SVGIG (reference sequence). Deletions cut 0 bases from V and 1 base from J, with 9 bases between.

The J gene is TRBJ2-2, the V gene TRBV18; 7 nucleotides agree with TRBD1. Trimming removed 1 base from V and 2 bases from J; junction bases left unmatched: 4. This CDR3 region has 16 residues. Germline CDR1 is KGHSH and CDR2 is LQKENI. The DNA for the CDR3 is TGTGCCAGCTCACCACGGACAGGTCCTAACACCGGGGAGCTGTTTTTT. This translates into CASSPRTGPNTGELFF.

This sequence joins TRBV6-5 and TRBJ2-4; TRBD2 aligns across 8 bases. The CDR3 is 16 residues long. The germline CDR1 and CDR2 sequences are MNHEY and SVGAGI. The V and J ends lost 4 bases and 3 bases, in that order; junction bases with no gene match: 8. DNA of the CDR3: TGTGCCAGCAGTTTTAGCGGGGCGAGGGGCAAAAACATTCAGTACTTC. It codes for CASSFSGARGKNIQYF.

The V gene is TRBV19, the J gene TRBJ2-3; D possibly corresponds to TRBD2 (5 bases). Germline loops: CDR1 LNHDA, CDR2 SQIVND (reference sequence). Trimming stripped 2 bases from V and 6 bases from J, with 9 bases between. This CDR3 comprises 13 residues. The CDR3 sequence is CASSIFGEDTQYF. CDR3 DNA sequence: TGTGCCAGTAGTATATTCGGGGAGGATACGCAGTATTTT. The full variable domain, rest sourced from reference TRBV19 and TRBJ2-3, is DGGITQSPKYLFRKEGQNVTLSCEQNLNHDAMYWYRQDPGQGLRLIYYSQIVNDFQKGDIAEGYSVSREKKESFPLTVTSAQKNPTAFYLCASSIFGEDTQYFGPGTRLTVL.

The chain employs TRBV5-1 and TRBJ1-2; weak D call: TRBD1 (6 bases). CDR3 size: 15 residues. Germline assignment: CDR1 SGHRS and CDR2 YFSETQ. V gave up 4 bases and J gave up 5 bases, with 18 bases separating them. This chain's CDR3 is CASSPRTDLTYGYTF. In nucleotides, the CDR3 is TGCGCCAGCAGCCCGCGGACAGACTTGACTTATGGCTACACCTTC.

The V and J genes are TRBV28 and TRBJ1-5, with TRBD1 matching over 8 bases. Germline loops: CDR1 MDHEN, CDR2 SYDVKM. The CDR3 runs to 14 residues. V gave up 2 bases and J gave up 6 bases; unmatched junction bases: 3. Written as DNA, the CDR3 is TGTGCCAGCAGTTTACCAGGGGGCGGTCAGCCCCAGCATTTT. Translation: CASSLPGGGQPQHF.

This clone appeared a single time. The chain carries TRBV12-3 or TRBV12-4 and TRBJ2-3; unclear D gene. The CDR3 totals 13 residues. V was clipped by 3 bases and J by 6 bases, with 10 bases between them. CDR3 protein: CASSLIQADTQYF. The CDR3 region has the DNA TGTGCCAGCAGTTTGATCCAAGCGGATACGCAGTATTTT.

V and J are TRBV7-2 and TRBJ2-1; 13 bases fit TRBD2. Germline CDR1 is SGHTA and CDR2 is FQGNSA. V shed 0 bases and J 7 bases; nucleotides not matched to a gene: 6. There are 17 residues in the CDR3. CDR3 bases: TGTGCCAGCAGCTTAGCGCCCGGACTAGCGGGAGAAAATGAGCAGTTCTTC. Translated, it gives CASSLAPGLAGENEQFF.

V gene TRBV28 combines with J gene TRBJ1-2; weak D call: TRBD1 (5 bases). This CDR3 is 12 amino acids long. Trimming pared 7 bases from V and 4 bases from J, leaving 10 bases between. CDR1 is MDHEN, CDR2 SYDVKM, per germline. CDR3 region: CASTGFTYGYTF. In DNA form, the CDR3 reads TGTGCCAGCACAGGGTTTACCTATGGCTACACCTTC.